These T cell receptor beta chains were read from a single sample in a study of T cell responses to AZD1222 COVID-19 vaccine. The protocol was immunoSEQ multiplex PCR, while the TCRdb copy is restricted to in-frame clones and leaves out a portion. The data hold over 90,000 clones, with more than 85% observed a single time. Material: peripheral blood, obtained on day 0 of AZD1222 vaccination. The receptors stem from an adult in good health. Both conserved end residues are part of each CDR3. Each record gives: V gene, J gene, clone size, D gene, CDR3 length, CDR3 protein, CDR3 DNA. A D gene is named only where the DNA matches it firmly. Clone size is given for some rows only: seen once, a few or many times, or a class if the clone is expanded.

TRBV30	TRBJ1-2	once	-	11	CASLGVYGYTF	TGTGCCTCATTGGGGGTCTATGGCTACACCTTC
TRBV25-1	TRBJ2-7	-	TRBD2	14	CASSEAVAGEVQYF	TGTGCCAGCAGTGAAGCGGTAGCGGGAGAAGTGCAGTACTTC
TRBV3-1/TRBV3-2	TRBJ2-2	-	-	13	CASSPSLSGELFF	TGTGCCAGCAGCCCTTCTCTGTCCGGGGAGCTGTTTTTT
TRBV30	TRBJ1-3	-	TRBD1	16	CAWTGQGAQSGNTIYF	TGTGCCTGGACGGGACAGGGGGCACAATCTGGAAACACCATATATTTT
TRBV5-1	TRBJ1-3	-	-	16	CASSLGRQSGGNTIYF	TGCGCCAGCAGCTTGGGGCGACAATCCGGTGGAAACACCATATATTTT
TRBV7-2	TRBJ2-1	-	TRBD2	18	CASSLLPGLAGGGLEQFF	TGTGCCAGCAGCTTACTCCCGGGACTAGCGGGAGGAGGTCTTGAGCAGTTCTTC
TRBV5-1	TRBJ1-6	-	TRBD1	16	CASSPTGGLSSSPLHF	TGCGCCAGCAGTCCGACAGGGGGCCTGAGTAGTTCACCCCTCCACTTT
TRBV9	TRBJ1-2	-	-	14	CASSAGNSHYGYTF	TGTGCCAGCAGCGCCGGGAACTCTCACTATGGCTACACCTTC
TRBV6-1	TRBJ1-2	-	-	12	CASSPIAYGYTF	TGTGCCAGCAGCCCGATTGCCTATGGCTACACCTTC
TRBV4-3	TRBJ2-7	-	-	15	CASSQLPGQSYEQYF	TGCGCCAGCAGCCAACTACCTGGACAGTCCTACGAGCAGTACTTC
TRBV2	TRBJ2-7	-	-	15	CASTLRGRGSYEQYF	TGTGCCAGCACATTACGGGGGCGCGGTAGTTACGAGCAGTACTTC